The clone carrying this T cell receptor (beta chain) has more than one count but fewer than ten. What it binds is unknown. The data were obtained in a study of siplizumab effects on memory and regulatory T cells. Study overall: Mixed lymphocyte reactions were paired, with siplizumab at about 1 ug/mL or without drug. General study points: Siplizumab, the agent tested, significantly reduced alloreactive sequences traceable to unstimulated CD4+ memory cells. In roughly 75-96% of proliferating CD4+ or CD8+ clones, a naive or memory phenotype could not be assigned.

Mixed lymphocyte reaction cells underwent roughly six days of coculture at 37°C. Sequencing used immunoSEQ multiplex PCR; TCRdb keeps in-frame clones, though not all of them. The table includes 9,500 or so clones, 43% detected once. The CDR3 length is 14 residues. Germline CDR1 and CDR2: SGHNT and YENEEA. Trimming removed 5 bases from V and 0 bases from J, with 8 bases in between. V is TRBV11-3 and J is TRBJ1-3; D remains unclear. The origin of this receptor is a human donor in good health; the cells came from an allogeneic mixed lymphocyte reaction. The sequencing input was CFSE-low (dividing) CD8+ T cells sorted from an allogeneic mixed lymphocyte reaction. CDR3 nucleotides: TGTGCCAGCAGCACCTTTACCTCTGGAAACACCATATATTTT. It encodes CASSTFTSGNTIYF.